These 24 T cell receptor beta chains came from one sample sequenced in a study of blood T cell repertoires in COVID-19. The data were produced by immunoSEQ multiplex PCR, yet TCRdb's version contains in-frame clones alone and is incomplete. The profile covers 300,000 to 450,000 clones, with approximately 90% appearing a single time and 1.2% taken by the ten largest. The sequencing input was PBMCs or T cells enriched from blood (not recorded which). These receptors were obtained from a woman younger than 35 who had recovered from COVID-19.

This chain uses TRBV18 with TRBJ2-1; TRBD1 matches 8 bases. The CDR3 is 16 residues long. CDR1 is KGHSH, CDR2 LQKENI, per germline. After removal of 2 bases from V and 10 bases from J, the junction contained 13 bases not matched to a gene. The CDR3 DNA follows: TGTGCCAGCTCACCATTGGCAGGGGGCGTCCTGGGAGAGCAGTTCTTC. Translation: CASSPLAGGVLGEQFF. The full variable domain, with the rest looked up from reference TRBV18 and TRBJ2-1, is NAGVMQNPRHLVRRRGQEARLRCSPMKGHSHVYWYRQLPEEGLKFMVYLQKENIIDESGMPKERFSAEFPKEGPSILRIQQVVRGDSAAYFCASSPLAGGVLGEQFFGPGTRLTVL.

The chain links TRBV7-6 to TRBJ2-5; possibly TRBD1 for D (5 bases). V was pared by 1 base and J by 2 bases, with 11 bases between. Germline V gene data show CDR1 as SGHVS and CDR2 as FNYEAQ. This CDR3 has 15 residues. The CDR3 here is CASSLVRTQQETQYF. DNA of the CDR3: TGTGCCAGCAGCTTAGTCAGGACACAGCAAGAGACCCAGTACTTC.

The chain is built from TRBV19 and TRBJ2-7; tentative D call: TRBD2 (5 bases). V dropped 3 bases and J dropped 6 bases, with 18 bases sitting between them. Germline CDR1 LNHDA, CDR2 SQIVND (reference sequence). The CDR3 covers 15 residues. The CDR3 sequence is CASSIPRASGGEQYF. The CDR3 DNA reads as TGTGCCAGTAGTATTCCAAGGGCCTCCGGAGGCGAGCAGTACTTC.

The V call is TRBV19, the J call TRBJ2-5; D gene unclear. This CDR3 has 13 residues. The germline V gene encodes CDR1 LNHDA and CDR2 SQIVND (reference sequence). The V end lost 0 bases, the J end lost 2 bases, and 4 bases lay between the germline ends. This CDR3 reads CASSIDSQETQYF. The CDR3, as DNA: TGTGCCAGTAGTATAGACAGTCAAGAGACCCAGTACTTC.

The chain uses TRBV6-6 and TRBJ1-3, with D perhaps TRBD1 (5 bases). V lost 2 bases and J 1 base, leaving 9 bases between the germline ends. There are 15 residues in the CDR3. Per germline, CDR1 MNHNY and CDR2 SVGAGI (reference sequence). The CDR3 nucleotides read TGTGCCAGCAGTTACGGCGGGGGGTCTGGAAACACCATATATTTT. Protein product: CASSYGGGSGNTIYF.

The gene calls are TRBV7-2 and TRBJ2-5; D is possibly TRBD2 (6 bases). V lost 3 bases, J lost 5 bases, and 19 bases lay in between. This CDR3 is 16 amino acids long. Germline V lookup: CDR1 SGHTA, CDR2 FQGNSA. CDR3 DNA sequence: TGTGCCAGCAGCTTCCTTAGCACGACGGGAGAGGAGACCCAGTACTTC. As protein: CASSFLSTTGEETQYF.

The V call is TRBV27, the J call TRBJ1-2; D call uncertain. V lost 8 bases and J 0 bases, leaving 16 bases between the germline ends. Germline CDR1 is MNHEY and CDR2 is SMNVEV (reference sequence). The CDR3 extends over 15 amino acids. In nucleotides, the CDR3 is TGTGCCAGCGCGATTCTCGGAGGAACTAACTATGGCTACACCTTC. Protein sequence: CASAILGGTNYGYTF.

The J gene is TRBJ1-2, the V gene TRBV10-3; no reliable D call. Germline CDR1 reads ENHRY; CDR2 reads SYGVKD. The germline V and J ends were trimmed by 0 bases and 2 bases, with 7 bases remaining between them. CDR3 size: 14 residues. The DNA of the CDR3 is TGTGCCATCAGTGAGTCAGAGGTAAACTATGGCTACACCTTC. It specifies CAISESEVNYGYTF.

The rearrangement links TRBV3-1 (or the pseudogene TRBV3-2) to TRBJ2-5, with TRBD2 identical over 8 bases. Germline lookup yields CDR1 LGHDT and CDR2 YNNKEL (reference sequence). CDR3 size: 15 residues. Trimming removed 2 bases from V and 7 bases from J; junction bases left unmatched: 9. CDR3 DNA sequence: TGTGCCAGCAGCCAACAAGGACTAGCACCTTGGACCCAGTACTTC. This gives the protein CASSQQGLAPWTQYF.

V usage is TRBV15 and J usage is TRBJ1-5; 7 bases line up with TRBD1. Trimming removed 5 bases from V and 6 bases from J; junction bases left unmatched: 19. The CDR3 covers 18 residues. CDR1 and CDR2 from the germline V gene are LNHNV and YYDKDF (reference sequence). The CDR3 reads CATSLYFETGPGGQPQHF. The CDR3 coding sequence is TGTGCCACCAGCCTTTACTTCGAGACAGGGCCTGGAGGTCAGCCCCAGCATTTT.

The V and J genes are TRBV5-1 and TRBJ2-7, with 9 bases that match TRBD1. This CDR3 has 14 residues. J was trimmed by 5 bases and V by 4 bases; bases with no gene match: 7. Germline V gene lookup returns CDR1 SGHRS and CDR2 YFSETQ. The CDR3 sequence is CASSPGQGFNEQYF. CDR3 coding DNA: TGCGCCAGCAGCCCGGGACAGGGTTTCAACGAGCAGTACTTC.

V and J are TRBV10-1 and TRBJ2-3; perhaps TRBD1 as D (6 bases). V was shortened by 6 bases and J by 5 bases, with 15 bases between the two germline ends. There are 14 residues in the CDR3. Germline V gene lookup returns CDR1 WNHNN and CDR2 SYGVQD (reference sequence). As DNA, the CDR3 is TGCGCCAGCAGCCCCCGGCAGGGGCAAGATACGCAGTATTTT. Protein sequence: CASSPRQGQDTQYF.

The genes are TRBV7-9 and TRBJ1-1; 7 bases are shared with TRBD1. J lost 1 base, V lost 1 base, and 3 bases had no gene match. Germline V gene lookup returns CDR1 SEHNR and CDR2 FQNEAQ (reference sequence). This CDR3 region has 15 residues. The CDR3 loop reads CASSLVTGTNTEAFF. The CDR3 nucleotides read TGTGCCAGCAGCTTAGTGACAGGGACGAACACTGAAGCTTTCTTT.

CDR3 protein: CASSLVGGVYSPLHF. The CDR3 DNA reads as TGCGCCAGCAGCTTGGTTGGGGGGGTTTACTCACCCCTCCACTTT. V is TRBV5-1 and J is TRBJ1-6; D possibly corresponds to TRBD1 (5 bases). V lost 0 bases to trimming and J lost 10 bases, with 14 bases between them. This CDR3 has 15 amino acids. Germline lookup yields CDR1 SGHRS and CDR2 YFSETQ.

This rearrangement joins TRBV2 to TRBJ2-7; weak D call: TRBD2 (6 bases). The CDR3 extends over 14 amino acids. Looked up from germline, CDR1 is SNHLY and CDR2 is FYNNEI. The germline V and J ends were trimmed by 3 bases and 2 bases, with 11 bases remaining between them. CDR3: CASSDRGEAYEQYF. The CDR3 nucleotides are TGTGCCAGCAGTGATCGCGGGGAGGCCTACGAGCAGTACTTC.

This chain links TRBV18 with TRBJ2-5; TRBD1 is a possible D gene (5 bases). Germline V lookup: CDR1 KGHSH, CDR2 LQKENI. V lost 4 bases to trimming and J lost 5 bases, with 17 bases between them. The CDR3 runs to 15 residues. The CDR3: CASSRTGSLEETQYF. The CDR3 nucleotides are TGTGCCAGCTCACGCACAGGAAGTTTGGAGGAGACCCAGTACTTC.

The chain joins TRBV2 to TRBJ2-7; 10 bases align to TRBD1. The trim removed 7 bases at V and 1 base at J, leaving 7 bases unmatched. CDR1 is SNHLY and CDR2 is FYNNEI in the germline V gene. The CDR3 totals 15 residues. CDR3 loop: CASTPRTGGSYEQYF. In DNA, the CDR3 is TGTGCCAGCACCCCTCGGACAGGGGGGTCCTACGAGCAGTACTTC.

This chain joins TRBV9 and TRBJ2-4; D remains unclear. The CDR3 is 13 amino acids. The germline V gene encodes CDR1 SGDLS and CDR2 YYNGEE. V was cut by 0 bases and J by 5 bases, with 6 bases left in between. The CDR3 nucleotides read TGTGCCAGCAGCGTAGCAAGCGAAAACATTCAGTACTTC. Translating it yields CASSVASENIQYF. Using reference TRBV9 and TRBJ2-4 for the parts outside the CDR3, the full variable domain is DSGVTQTPKHLITATGQRVTLRCSPRSGDLSVYWYQQSLDQGLQFLIQYYNGEERAKGNILERFSAQQFPDLHSELNLSSLELGDSALYFCASSVASENIQYFGAGTRLSVL.

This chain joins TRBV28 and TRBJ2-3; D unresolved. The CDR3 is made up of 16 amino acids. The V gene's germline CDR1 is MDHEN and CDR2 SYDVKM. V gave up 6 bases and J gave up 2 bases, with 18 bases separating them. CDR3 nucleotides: TGTGCCAGCAGCCAGAGGCGGCAGTTTCACACAGATACGCAGTATTTT. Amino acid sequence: CASSQRRQFHTDTQYF.

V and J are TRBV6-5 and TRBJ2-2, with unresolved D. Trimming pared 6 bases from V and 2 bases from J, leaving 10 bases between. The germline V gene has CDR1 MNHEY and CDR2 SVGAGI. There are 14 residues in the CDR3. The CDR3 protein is CASSLLRNTGELFF. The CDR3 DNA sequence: TGTGCCAGCAGCCTCCTTAGAAACACCGGGGAGCTGTTTTTT.

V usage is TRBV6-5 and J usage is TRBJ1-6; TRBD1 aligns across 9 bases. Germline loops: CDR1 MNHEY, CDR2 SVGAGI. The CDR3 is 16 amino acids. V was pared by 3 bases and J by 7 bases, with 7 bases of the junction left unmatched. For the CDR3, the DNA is TGTGCCAGCAGTTATGGGACAGGGAGACAAAATTCACCCCTCCACTTT. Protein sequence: CASSYGTGRQNSPLHF.

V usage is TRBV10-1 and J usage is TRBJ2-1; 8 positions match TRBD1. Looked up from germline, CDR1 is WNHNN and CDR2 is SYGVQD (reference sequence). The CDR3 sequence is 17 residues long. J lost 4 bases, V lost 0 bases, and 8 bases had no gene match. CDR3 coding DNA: TGCGCCAGCAGTGAGTCAACCGGGACAGGCGAATACAATGAGCAGTTCTTC. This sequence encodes CASSESTGTGEYNEQFF.

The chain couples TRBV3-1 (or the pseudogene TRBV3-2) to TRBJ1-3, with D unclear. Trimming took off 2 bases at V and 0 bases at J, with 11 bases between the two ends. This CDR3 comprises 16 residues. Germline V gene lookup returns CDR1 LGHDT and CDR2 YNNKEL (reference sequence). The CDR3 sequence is CASSQRSGVSGNTIYF. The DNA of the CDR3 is TGTGCCAGCAGCCAACGGTCCGGGGTCTCTGGAAACACCATATATTTT.

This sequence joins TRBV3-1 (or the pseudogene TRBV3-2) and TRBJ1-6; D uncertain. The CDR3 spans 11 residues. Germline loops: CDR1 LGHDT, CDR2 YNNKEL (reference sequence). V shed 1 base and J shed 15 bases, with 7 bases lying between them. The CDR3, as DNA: TGTGCCAGCAGCCAAGCCCGGTTCCTCCACTTT. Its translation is CASSQARFLHF.